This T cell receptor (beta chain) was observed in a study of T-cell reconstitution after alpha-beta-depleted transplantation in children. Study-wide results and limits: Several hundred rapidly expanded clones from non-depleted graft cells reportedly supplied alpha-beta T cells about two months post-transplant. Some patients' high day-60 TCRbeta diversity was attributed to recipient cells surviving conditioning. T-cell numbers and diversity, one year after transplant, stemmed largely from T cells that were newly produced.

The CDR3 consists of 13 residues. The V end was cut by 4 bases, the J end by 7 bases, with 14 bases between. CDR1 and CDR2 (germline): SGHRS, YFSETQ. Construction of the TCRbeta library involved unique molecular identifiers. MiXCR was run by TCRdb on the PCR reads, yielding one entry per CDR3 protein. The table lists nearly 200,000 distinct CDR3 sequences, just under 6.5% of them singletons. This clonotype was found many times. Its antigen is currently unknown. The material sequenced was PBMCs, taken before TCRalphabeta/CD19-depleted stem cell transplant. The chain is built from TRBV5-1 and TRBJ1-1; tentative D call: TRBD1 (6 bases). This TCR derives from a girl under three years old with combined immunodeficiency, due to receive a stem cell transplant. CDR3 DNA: TGCGCCAGCAGCCCAGGGGACCGTTATGAAGCTTTCTTT. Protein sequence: CASSPGDRYEAFF.